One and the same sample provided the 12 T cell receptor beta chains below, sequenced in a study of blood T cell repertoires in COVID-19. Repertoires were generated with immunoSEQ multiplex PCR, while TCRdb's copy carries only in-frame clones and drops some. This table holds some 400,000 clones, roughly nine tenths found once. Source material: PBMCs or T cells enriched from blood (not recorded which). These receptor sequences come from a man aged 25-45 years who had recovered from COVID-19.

This chain's CDR3 is CAISGLLGKNTEAFF. CDR3 sequence (DNA): TGTGCCATCAGTGGGTTGCTCGGGAAGAACACTGAAGCTTTCTTT. The chain links TRBV10-3 to TRBJ1-1, with D unresolved. The germline V and J ends were trimmed by 4 bases and 1 base, with 13 bases remaining between them. CDR3 size: 15 residues. Germline V gene lookup returns CDR1 ENHRY and CDR2 SYGVKD.

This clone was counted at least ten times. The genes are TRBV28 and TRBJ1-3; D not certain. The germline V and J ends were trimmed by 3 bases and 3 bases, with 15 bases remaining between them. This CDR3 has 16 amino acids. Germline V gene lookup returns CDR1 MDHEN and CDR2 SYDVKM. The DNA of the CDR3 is TGTGCCAGCAGTTTCATTGAAGGAGGACTTGGAAACACCATATATTTT. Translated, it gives CASSFIEGGLGNTIYF.

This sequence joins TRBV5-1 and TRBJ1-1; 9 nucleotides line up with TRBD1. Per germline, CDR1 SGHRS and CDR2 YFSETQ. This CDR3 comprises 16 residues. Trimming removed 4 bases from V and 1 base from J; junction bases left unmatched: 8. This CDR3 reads CASSQGQGVGNTEAFF. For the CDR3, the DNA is TGCGCCAGCAGCCAGGGACAGGGCGTGGGGAACACTGAAGCTTTCTTT.

CDR3 sequence reads: CASSRGLFPNSWESDIQYF. The CDR3 DNA reads as TGTGCCAGCAGTAGGGGACTCTTTCCCAATTCGTGGGAGAGTGACATTCAGTACTTC. The chain carries TRBV3-1 (or the pseudogene TRBV3-2) and TRBJ2-4; D is possibly TRBD2 (6 bases). Germline V gene lookup returns CDR1 LGHDT and CDR2 YNNKEL (reference sequence). CDR3 length equals 19 residues. V lost 6 bases and J lost 8, with 32 bases in between.

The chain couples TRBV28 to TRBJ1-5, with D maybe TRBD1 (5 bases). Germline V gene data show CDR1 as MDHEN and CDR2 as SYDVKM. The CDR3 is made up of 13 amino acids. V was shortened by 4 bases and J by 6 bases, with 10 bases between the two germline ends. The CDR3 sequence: CASSSGLVQPQHF. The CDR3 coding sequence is TGTGCCAGCAGTTCAGGGCTTGTTCAGCCCCAGCATTTT.

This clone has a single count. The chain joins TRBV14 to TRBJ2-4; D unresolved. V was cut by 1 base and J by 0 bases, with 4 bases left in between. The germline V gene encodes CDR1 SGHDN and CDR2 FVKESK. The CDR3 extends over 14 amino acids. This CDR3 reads CASSQGVAKNIQYF. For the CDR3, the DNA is TGTGCCAGCAGCCAAGGAGTAGCCAAAAACATTCAGTACTTC.

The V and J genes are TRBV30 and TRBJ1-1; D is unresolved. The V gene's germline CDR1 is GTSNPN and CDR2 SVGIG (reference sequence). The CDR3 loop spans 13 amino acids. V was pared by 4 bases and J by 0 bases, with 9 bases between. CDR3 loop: CAWKRLMNTEAFF. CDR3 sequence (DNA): TGTGCCTGGAAGAGGCTAATGAACACTGAAGCTTTCTTT.

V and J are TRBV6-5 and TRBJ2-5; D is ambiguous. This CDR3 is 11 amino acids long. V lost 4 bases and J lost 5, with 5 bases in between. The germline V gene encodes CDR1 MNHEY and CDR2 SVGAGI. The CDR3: CASSSRETQYF. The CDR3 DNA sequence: TGTGCCAGCAGTTCGCGGGAGACCCAGTACTTC.

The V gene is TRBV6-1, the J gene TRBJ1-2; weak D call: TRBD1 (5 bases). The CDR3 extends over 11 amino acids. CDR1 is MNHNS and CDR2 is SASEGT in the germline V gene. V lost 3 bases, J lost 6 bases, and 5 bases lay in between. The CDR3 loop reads CASSDRDGYTF. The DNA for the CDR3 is TGTGCCAGCAGTGACAGGGATGGCTACACCTTC.

CDR3 DNA sequence: TGTGCCAGCTCCTATCCGAACACCGGGGAGCTGTTTTTT. It specifies CASSYPNTGELFF. This chain joins TRBV27 and TRBJ2-2; unclear D gene. This CDR3 region has 13 residues. The germline V gene has CDR1 MNHEY and CDR2 SMNVEV (reference sequence). Trimming removed 8 bases at V and 0 bases at J, with 7 bases between.

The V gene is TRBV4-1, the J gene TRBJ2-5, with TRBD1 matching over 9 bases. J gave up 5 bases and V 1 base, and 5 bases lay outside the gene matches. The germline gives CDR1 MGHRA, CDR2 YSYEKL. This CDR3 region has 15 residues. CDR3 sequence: CASSQVTGGRETQYF. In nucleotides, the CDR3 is TGCGCCAGCAGCCAAGTAACAGGGGGCAGGGAGACCCAGTACTTC.

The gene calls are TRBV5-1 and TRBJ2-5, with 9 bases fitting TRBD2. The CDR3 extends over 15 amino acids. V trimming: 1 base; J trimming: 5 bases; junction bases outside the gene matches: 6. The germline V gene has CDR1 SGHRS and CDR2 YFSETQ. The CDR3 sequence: CASSLLAGAVETQYF. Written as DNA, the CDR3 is TGCGCCAGCAGCTTGTTAGCGGGAGCTGTGGAGACCCAGTACTTC.